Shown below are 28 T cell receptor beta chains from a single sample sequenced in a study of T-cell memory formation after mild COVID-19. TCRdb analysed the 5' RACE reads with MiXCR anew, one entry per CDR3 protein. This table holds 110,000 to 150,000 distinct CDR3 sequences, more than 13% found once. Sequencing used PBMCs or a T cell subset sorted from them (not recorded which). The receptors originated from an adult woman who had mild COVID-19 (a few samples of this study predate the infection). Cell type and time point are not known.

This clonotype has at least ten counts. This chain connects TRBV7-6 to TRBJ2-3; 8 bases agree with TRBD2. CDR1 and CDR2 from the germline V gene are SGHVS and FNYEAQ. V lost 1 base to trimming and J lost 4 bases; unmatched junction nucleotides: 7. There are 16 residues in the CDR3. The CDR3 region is CASSLESGGASDTQYF. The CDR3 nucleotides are TGTGCCAGCAGCTTAGAGTCGGGGGGGGCCTCAGATACGCAGTATTTT.

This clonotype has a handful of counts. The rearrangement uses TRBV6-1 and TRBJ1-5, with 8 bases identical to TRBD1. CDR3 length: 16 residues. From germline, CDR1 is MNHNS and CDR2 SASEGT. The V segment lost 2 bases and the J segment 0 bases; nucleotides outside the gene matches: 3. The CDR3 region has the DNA TGTGCCAGCAGTGAAAGGACAGGGTATAGCAATCAGCCCCAGCATTTT. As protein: CASSERTGYSNQPQHF.

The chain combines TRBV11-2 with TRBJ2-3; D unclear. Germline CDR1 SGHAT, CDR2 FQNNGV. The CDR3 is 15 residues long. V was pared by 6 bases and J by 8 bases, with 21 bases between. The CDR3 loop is CASSPRNHVKGTQYF. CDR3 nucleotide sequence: TGTGCCAGCAGTCCAAGAAACCACGTAAAGGGTACGCAGTATTTT.

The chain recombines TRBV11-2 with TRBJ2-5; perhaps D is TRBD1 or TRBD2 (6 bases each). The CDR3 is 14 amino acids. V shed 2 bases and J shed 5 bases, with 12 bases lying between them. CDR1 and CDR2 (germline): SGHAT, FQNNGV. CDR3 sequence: CASSLPGAGETQYF. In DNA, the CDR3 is TGTGCCAGCAGCTTACCGGGGGCAGGTGAGACCCAGTACTTC.

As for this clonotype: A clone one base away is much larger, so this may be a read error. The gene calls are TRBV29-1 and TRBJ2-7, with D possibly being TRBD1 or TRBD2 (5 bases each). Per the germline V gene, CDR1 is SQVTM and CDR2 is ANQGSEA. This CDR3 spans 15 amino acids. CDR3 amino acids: CRVRALGPLTYEQYF. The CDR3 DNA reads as TGCAGAGTTAGGGCCTTGGGACCACTGACTTACGAGCAGTACTTC.

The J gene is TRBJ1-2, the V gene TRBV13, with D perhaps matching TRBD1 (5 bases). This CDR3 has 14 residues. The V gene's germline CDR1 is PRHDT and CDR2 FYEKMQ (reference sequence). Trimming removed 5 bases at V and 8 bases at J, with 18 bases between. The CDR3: CASSPGGGTYGYTF. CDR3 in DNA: TGTGCCAGCAGCCCCGGGGGGGGAACTTACGGCTACACCTTC.

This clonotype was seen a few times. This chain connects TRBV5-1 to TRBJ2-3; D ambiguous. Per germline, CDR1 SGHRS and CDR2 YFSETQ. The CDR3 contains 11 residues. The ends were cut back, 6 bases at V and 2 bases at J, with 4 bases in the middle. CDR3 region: CASNLTDTQYF. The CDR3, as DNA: TGCGCCAGCAACCTCACAGATACGCAGTATTTT.

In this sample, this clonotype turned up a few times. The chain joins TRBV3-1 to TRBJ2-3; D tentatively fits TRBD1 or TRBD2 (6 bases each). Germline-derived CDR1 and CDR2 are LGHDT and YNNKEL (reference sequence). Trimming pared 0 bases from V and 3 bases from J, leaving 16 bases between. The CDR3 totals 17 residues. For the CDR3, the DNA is TGTGCCAGCAGCCAAGACTTCTCGGGGGCACTTACAGATACGCAGTATTTT. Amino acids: CASSQDFSGALTDTQYF.

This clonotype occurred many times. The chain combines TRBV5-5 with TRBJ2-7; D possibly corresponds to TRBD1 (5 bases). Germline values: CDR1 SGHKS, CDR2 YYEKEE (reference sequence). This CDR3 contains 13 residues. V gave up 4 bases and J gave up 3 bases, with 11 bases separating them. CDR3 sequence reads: CASSLGLHYEQYF. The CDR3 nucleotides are TGTGCCAGCAGCCTGGGGCTACACTACGAGCAGTACTTC.

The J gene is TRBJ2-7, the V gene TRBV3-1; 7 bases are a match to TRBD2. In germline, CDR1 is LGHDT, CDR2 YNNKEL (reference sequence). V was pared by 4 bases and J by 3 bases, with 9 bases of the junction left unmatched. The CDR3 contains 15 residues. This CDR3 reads CASSPAKASGYEQYF. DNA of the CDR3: TGTGCCAGCAGCCCAGCTAAGGCTAGCGGCTACGAGCAGTACTTC.

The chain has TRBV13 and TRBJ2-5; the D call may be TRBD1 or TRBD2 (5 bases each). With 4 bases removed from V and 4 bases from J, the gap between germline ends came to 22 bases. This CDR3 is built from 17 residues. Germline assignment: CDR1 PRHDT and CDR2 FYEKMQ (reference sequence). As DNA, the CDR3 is TGTGCCAGCAGCTCCAACACCGGGGCGGTTGCGGTAGAGACCCAGTACTTC. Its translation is CASSSNTGAVAVETQYF.

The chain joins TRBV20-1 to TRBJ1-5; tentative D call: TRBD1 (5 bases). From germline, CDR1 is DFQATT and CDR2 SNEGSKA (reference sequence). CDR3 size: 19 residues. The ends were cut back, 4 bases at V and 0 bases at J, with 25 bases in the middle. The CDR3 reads CSATATSGTWVYSNQPQHF. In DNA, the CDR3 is TGCAGTGCTACTGCTACCTCCGGGACTTGGGTTTATAGCAATCAGCCCCAGCATTTT.

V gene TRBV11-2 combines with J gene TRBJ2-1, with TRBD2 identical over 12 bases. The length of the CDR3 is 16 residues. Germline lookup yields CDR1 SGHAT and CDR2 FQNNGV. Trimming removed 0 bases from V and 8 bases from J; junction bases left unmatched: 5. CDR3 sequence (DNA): TGTGCCAGCAGCTTAGATGCCCGACTAGCGGGGGATGAGCAGTTCTTC. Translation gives CASSLDARLAGDEQFF.

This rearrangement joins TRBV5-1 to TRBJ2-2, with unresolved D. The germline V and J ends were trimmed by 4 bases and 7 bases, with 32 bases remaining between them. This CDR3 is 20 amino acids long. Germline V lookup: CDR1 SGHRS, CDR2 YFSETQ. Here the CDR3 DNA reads TGCGCCAGCAGCCCCACCTCTCTCCTCGCCGGGCTGATTGATGGCGGGGAGCTGTTTTTT. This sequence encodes CASSPTSLLAGLIDGGELFF.

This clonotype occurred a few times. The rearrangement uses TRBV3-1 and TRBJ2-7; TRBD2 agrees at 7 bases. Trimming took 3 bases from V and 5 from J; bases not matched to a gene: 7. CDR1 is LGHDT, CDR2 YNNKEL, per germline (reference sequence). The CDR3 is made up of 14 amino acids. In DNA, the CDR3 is TGTGCCAGCAGCCAGCAGGGAGGGATGAACGAGCAGTACTTC. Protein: CASSQQGGMNEQYF.

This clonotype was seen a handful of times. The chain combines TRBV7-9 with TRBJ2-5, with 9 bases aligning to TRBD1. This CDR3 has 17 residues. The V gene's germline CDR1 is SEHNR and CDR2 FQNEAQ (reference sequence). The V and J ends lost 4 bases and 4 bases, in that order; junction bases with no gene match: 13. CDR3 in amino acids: CASSSPLDRGSPETQYF. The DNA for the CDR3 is TGTGCCAGCAGCTCCCCCCTGGACAGGGGTTCCCCAGAGACCCAGTACTTC.

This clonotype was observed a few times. CDR3 amino acids: CASSPGTGIGNTIYF. CDR3 nucleotide sequence: TGTGCCAGCAGCCCCGGGACAGGAATTGGAAACACCATATATTTT. V gene TRBV5-6 combines with J gene TRBJ1-3; 8 bases are a match to TRBD1. V lost 4 bases and J lost 3; bases outside the gene matches: 6. The CDR3 runs 15 residues. Germline V gene sequence: CDR1 SGHDT, CDR2 YYEEEE.

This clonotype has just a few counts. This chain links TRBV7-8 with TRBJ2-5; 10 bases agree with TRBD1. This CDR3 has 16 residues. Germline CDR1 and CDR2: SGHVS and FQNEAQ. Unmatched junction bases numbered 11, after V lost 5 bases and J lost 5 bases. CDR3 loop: CASSPQTGGSAETQYF. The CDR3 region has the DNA TGTGCCAGCAGCCCACAGACAGGGGGCTCCGCGGAGACCCAGTACTTC.

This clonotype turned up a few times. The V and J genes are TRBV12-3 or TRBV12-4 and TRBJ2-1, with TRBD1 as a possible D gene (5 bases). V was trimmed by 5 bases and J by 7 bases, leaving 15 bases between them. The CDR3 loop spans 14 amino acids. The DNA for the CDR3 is TGTGCCAGCAGTCCGCGACAGTGGGTGAATGAGCAGTTCTTC. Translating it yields CASSPRQWVNEQFF.

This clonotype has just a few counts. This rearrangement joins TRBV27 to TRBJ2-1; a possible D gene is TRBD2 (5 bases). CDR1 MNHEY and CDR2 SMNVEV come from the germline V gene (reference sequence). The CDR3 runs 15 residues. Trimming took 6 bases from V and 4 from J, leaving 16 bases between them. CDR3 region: CASSLASDLYNEQFF. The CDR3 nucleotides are TGTGCCAGCAGCCTCGCCTCGGACTTGTACAATGAGCAGTTCTTC.

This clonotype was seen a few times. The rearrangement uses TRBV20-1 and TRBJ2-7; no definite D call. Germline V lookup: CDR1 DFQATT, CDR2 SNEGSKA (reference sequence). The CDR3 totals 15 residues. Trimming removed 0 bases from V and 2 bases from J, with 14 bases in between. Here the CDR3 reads CSARDLNSDTYEQYF. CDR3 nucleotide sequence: TGCAGTGCTAGAGATTTGAACAGCGATACCTACGAGCAGTACTTC.

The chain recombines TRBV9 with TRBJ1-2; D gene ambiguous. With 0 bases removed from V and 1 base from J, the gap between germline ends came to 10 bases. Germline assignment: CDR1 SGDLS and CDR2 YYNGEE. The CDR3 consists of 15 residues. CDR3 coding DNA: TGTGCCAGCAGCGTAGCCGTGATGAATAACTATGGCTACACCTTC. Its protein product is CASSVAVMNNYGYTF.

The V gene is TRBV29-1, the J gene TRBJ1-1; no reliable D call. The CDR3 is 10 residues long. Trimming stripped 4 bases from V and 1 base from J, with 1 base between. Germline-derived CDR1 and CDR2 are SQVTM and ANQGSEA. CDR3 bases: TGCAGCGTTGCGAACACTGAAGCTTTCTTT. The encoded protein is CSVANTEAFF.

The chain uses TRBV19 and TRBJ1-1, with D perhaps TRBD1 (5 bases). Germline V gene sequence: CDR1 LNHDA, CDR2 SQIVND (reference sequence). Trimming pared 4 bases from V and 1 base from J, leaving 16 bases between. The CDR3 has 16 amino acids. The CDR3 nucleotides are TGTGCCAGTAGTACCCCGGGGCAGACAGAGAACACTGAAGCTTTCTTT. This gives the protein CASSTPGQTENTEAFF.

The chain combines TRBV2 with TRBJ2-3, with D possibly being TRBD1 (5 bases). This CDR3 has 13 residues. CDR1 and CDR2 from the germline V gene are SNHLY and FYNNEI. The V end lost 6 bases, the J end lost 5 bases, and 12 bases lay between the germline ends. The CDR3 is CASSSDSRDTQYF. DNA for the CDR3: TGTGCCAGCAGCTCTGACAGTCGAGATACGCAGTATTTT.

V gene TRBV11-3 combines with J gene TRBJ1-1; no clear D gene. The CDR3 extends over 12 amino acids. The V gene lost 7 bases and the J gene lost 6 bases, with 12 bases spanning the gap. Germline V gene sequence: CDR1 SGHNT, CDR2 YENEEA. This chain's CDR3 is CASMEDGPEAFF. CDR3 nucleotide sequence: TGTGCCAGCATGGAGGACGGTCCTGAAGCTTTCTTT.

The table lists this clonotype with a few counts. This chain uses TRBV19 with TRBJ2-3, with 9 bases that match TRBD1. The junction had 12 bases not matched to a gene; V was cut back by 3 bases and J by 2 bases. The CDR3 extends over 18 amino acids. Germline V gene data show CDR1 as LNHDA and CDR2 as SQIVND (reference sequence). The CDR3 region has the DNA TGTGCCAGTAGTATCGCCACAGGGGGCCTACGCAACACAGATACGCAGTATTTT. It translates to CASSIATGGLRNTDTQYF.

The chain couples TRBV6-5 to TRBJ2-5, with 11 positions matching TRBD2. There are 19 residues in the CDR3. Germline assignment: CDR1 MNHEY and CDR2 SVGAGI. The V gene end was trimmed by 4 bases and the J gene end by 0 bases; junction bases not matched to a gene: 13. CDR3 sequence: CASSSLLTSGEMYQETQYF. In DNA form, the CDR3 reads TGTGCCAGCAGTTCCCTCTTGACTAGCGGGGAGATGTACCAAGAGACCCAGTACTTC.